These 23 T cell receptor beta chains originate from one sample sequenced in a study of T cell clonality in common variable immunodeficiency. Broader study findings: Common variable immunodeficiency TCR beta sequences reportedly had fewer deletions and N-nucleotide insertions.

Clones were sequenced by immunoSEQ multiplex PCR, and TCRdb holds only the in-frame ones, with some missing. The sample lists 25,000 to 30,000 clones, none appearing once, the ten largest making up around 3.3%. No cognate antigen is known for these TCRs. Sequenced input: peripheral blood mononuclear cells. Receptors were obtained from a human donor with common variable immunodeficiency.

This clone has more than one count but fewer than ten. Read data end 3 residues before the CDR3 end; the end is taken from the germline J gene. This sequence joins TRBV7-9 and TRBJ2-3, with D tentatively TRBD1 (5 bases). Germline CDR1 and CDR2: SEHNR and FQNEAQ (reference sequence). V lost 1 base to trimming and J lost 8 bases, with 16 bases between them. The CDR3 is 15 amino acids. The CDR3 is CASSLDLAGRGTQYF. CDR3 bases read: TGTGCCAGCAGCTTAGACTTAGCAGGGCGAGGTACG.

This clone was seen more than once but under ten times. The read is 3 residues too short to cover the CDR3 end, so that end is filled in from the germline J gene. The V call is TRBV7-9, the J call TRBJ1-2, with D uncertain. Trimming stripped 2 bases from V and 5 bases from J, with 6 bases between. The germline gives CDR1 SEHNR, CDR2 FQNEAQ (reference sequence). The CDR3 sequence is 12 residues long. CDR3 DNA, as far as it was read: TGTGCCAGCAGCTTATCTATTTATGGC. It is translated as CASSLSIYG. In full, the CDR3 is CASSLSIYGYTF. Combining the CDR3 with reference TRBV7-9 and TRBJ1-2 gives the whole variable domain DTGVSQNPRHKITKRGQNVTFRCDPISEHNRLYWYRQTLGQGPEFLTYFQNEAQLEKSRLLSDRFSAERPKGSFSTLEIQRTEQGDSAMYLCASSLSIYGYTFGSGTRLTVV.

Comments on this clone: The CDR3 end lies 3 residues beyond the end of the read and is filled in from the germline J gene. The gene calls are TRBV19 and TRBJ1-1; D might be TRBD1 (6 bases). The V gene lost 1 base and the J gene lost 6 bases, with 9 bases spanning the gap. CDR3 length: 13 residues. The germline V gene has CDR1 LNHDA and CDR2 SQIVND (reference sequence). This CDR3 is CASSIGRGPEAFF. CDR3 DNA, as far as it was read: TGTGCCAGTAGTATAGGCAGGGGCCCTGAA.

This clone was recorded a few times. The CDR3 end is not reached by the read, which stops 3 residues before it; the germline J gene fills it in. V usage is TRBV18 and J usage is TRBJ1-3; possible D gene TRBD1, 5 bases. Per germline, CDR1 KGHSH and CDR2 LQKENI. The ends were cut back, 2 bases at V and 0 bases at J, with 8 bases in the middle. The CDR3 has 15 amino acids. Here the CDR3 reads CASSPDRVSGNTIYF. The part of the CDR3 DNA that was read is TGTGCCAGCTCACCAGACAGAGTCTCTGGAAACACC.

A word on this clone: The CDR3 end is not reached by the read, which stops 3 residues before it; the germline J gene fills it in. The gene calls are TRBV19 and TRBJ2-2; D is unclear. Germline CDR1 LNHDA, CDR2 SQIVND (reference sequence). The CDR3 consists of 14 residues. Deletions cut 6 bases from V and 9 bases from J, with 17 bases between. The sequenced part of the CDR3 DNA is TGTGCCAGTAGCCGGTACCCAAACCAACGGGAG. Translation gives CASSRYPNQRE. The whole CDR3 protein reads CASSRYPNQRELFF.

This clone was found a few times. The read terminates 3 residues ahead of where the CDR3 ends, so the germline J gene completes it. The chain employs TRBV30 and TRBJ1-2; D remains unclear. V was shortened by 0 bases and J by 6 bases, with 11 bases between the two germline ends. Germline V gene lookup returns CDR1 GTSNPN and CDR2 SVGIG (reference sequence). The CDR3 length is 13 residues. CDR3 protein: CAWSVGYQDGYTF. The sequenced CDR3 bases are TGTGCCTGGAGTGTTGGGTATCAGGATGGC.

Only a few counts were recorded for this clone. With the read ending 3 residues before the CDR3 end, the germline J gene is used to fill in that end. J is TRBJ2-7 and V is TRBV6-1, with 7 bases fitting TRBD1. The CDR3 sequence is 14 residues long. V shed 2 bases and J 2 bases; nucleotides not matched to a gene: 3. Germline CDR1 MNHNS, CDR2 SASEGT. CDR3 sequence reads: CASSEWDSPYEQYF. CDR3 DNA, as far as it was read: TGTGCCAGCAGTGAATGGGACAGCCCCTACGAG.

This clone showed up just a few times. The CDR3 extends 3 residues past the end of the read, so its final part is completed from the germline J gene. This chain joins TRBV7-9 and TRBJ2-3, with 11 positions matching TRBD2. CDR1 and CDR2 from the germline V gene are SEHNR and FQNEAQ (reference sequence). This CDR3 region has 14 residues. J was trimmed by 1 base and V by 11 bases; bases with no gene match: 5. The CDR3 here is CAARTSGRTDTQYF. CDR3 bases read: TGTGCCGCCCGGACTAGCGGGCGCACAGATACG.

This clone has more than one count but fewer than ten. The CDR3 reads CARSPEVWGQGNTGELFF. CDR3 bases read: TGTGCCAGAAGCCCGGAAGTGTGGGGACAGGGAAACACCGGGGAG. The chain combines TRBV5-3 with TRBJ2-2, with 9 nucleotides matching TRBD1. The CDR3 goes on 3 residues after the read ends, and that part is filled in from the germline J gene. TRBV5-3 is an open reading frame whose function is uncertain. V lost 4 bases and J lost 2; bases outside the gene matches: 12. The CDR3 totals 18 residues.

The table lists this clone with many counts. The CDR3 end lies 3 residues beyond the end of the read and is filled in from the germline J gene. V and J are TRBV18 and TRBJ2-5, with TRBD1 matching 7 bases. With V trimmed by 2 bases and J by 3 bases, 3 bases remained unmatched. Germline CDR1 is KGHSH and CDR2 is LQKENI. The CDR3 extends over 14 amino acids. Partial CDR3 DNA: TGTGCCAGCTCACCATTAGGGACAGAAGAGACC. Translation gives CASSPLGTEET. The full CDR3 protein reads CASSPLGTEETQYF.

This clone was recorded at least ten times. The read ends 3 residues before the CDR3 terminus; that terminus is restored from the germline J gene. The chain couples TRBV10-3 to TRBJ2-2; D may be TRBD2 (6 bases). The ends were cut back, 10 bases at V and 4 bases at J, with 16 bases in the middle. Per germline, CDR1 ENHRY and CDR2 SYGVKD. This CDR3 has 14 amino acids. Partial CDR3 DNA: TGTGCCACCCGGGACTTACTCACCACCGGGGAG. Translated: CATRDLLTTGE. The whole CDR3 region reads CATRDLLTTGELFF.

In regard to this clone: Read data end 3 residues before the CDR3 end; the end is taken from the germline J gene. The V and J genes are TRBV7-8 and TRBJ2-3; D possibly corresponds to TRBD2 (6 bases). The germline V and J ends were trimmed by 0 bases and 7 bases, with 14 bases remaining between them. Germline V gene sequence: CDR1 SGHVS, CDR2 FQNEAQ. This CDR3 is 15 amino acids long. The CDR3 sequence is CASSLAGLQTHTQYF. CDR3 bases read: TGTGCCAGCAGCTTAGCGGGACTCCAAACCCATACG.

Turning to this clone: The read terminates 3 residues ahead of where the CDR3 ends, so the germline J gene completes it. The chain couples TRBV7-9 to TRBJ1-4; D is uncertain. The CDR3 is 15 residues long. V lost 1 base and J 3 bases, leaving 9 bases between the germline ends. The V gene's germline CDR1 is SEHNR and CDR2 FQNEAQ (reference sequence). Incomplete CDR3 DNA: TGTGCCAGCAGCTTAGAGAAGGGTTCTAATGAAAAA. It encodes CASSLEKGSNEK. The whole CDR3 sequence is CASSLEKGSNEKLFF.

Comments on this clone: The CDR3 end lies 3 residues beyond the end of the read and is filled in from the germline J gene. The V call is TRBV7-3, the J call TRBJ1-6; no definite D call. V dropped 3 bases and J dropped 7 bases, with 7 bases sitting between them. This CDR3 has 13 amino acids. Germline values: CDR1 SGHTA, CDR2 FQGTGA. The CDR3 sequence is CASSLSRNSPLHF. CDR3 DNA, as far as it was read: TGTGCCAGCAGCTTGTCCCGGAATTCACCC.

This clone is medium-sized. The read ends 3 residues before the CDR3 terminus; that terminus is restored from the germline J gene. The chain combines TRBV5-6 with TRBJ2-7, with 8 positions matching TRBD1. The V and J ends lost 2 bases and 6 bases, in that order; junction bases with no gene match: 7. This CDR3 contains 14 residues. From germline, CDR1 is SGHDT and CDR2 YYEEEE. This chain's CDR3 is CASSLWDRRREQYF. CDR3 bases read: TGTGCCAGCAGCTTATGGGACAGGAGGCGCGAG.

In this sample, this clone turned up a few times. From the germline J gene comes the end of the CDR3, since the read stops 3 residues before it. The J gene is TRBJ2-5, the V gene TRBV29-1; 13 bases are a match to TRBD2. The trim removed 4 bases at V and 5 bases at J, leaving 1 base unmatched. Germline assignment: CDR1 SQVTM and CDR2 ANQGSEA. This CDR3 comprises 13 residues. CDR3 bases read: TGCAGCGTTGTGACTAGCGGGGGGGAGACC. The encoded protein is CSVVTSGGET. The full CDR3 reads CSVVTSGGETQYF.

This clone came up many times. The CDR3 is cut off 3 residues early in the read; its end comes from the germline J gene. The gene calls are TRBV20-1 and TRBJ1-6, with D perhaps matching TRBD1 (5 bases). The germline V gene has CDR1 DFQATT and CDR2 SNEGSKA (reference sequence). The CDR3 length is 14 residues. V dropped 3 bases and J dropped 6 bases, with 12 bases sitting between them. CDR3 residues: CSASAGTGNSPLHF. The sequenced part of the CDR3 DNA is TGCAGTGCTAGTGCCGGGACTGGTAATTCACCC.

In its sample, this clone was seen a few times. The read comes to an end 3 residues before the CDR3 does, leaving the germline J gene to fill in the end. The V call is TRBV18, the J call TRBJ1-5, with 7 bases identical to TRBD1. V lost 3 bases to trimming and J lost 0 bases; unmatched junction nucleotides: 2. The CDR3 loop spans 15 amino acids. The germline V gene encodes CDR1 KGHSH and CDR2 LQKENI. The CDR3 DNA, read in part, is TGTGCCAGCTCACCGGGACAGAGTAGCAATCAGCCC. The encoded protein is CASSPGQSSNQP. The CDR3 in its entirety is CASSPGQSSNQPQHF.

This clone was counted only a few times. From the germline J gene comes the end of the CDR3, since the read stops 3 residues before it. The V call is TRBV19, the J call TRBJ2-7; no reliable D call. CDR3 length: 14 amino acids. V was clipped by 4 bases and J by 5 bases, with 15 bases between them. Germline V gene lookup returns CDR1 LNHDA and CDR2 SQIVND (reference sequence). CDR3 sequence reads: CASSTPQSLHEQYF. The CDR3 bases that were read are TGTGCCAGTAGTACTCCACAATCCCTCCACGAG.

In this sample, this clone turned up a few times. The observed sequence ends 3 residues before the CDR3 terminus, with the missing tail filled in from the germline J gene. The chain employs TRBV7-2 and TRBJ1-6; 12 bases align to TRBD1. Losses at the gene ends were 5 bases for V and 10 bases for J; bases not matched to a gene: 6. Germline loops: CDR1 SGHTA, CDR2 FQGNSA. The CDR3 sequence is 15 residues long. The CDR3 loop reads CASSLGTGGLSPLHF. Partial CDR3 DNA: TGTGCCAGCAGCCTGGGGACAGGGGGCCTCTCACCC.

Regarding this clone: Sequencing ends 3 residues short of the CDR3 end; the germline J gene provides the rest. The gene calls are TRBV2 and TRBJ1-2; TRBD1 matches 7 bases. Germline CDR1 reads SNHLY; CDR2 reads FYNNEI. The CDR3 has 12 residues. CDR3 DNA (partial): TGTGCCAGCAATATAGACAGGGAAGGC. Translated: CASNIDREG. The CDR3 in its entirety is CASNIDREGYTF.

This clone showed up many times. The sequence runs out 3 residues before the end of the CDR3; the remainder is reconstructed from the germline J gene. The chain employs TRBV18 and TRBJ2-7, with D maybe TRBD1 (6 bases). Germline V gives CDR1 KGHSH, CDR2 LQKENI. Trimming took 5 bases from V and 1 from J, leaving 9 bases between them. The CDR3 has 13 residues. Partial CDR3 DNA: TGTGCCAGCTCAGGGCAGGGGTCCTACGAG. Amino acid sequence: CASSGQGSYE. The CDR3 in full is CASSGQGSYEQYF.

This clone occurred a few times. Read sequence stops 3 residues before the CDR3 end, and the germline J gene provides the missing end. The chain combines TRBV6-2 or TRBV6-3 with TRBJ1-5; 8 bases fit TRBD1. This CDR3 is 15 amino acids long. The V gene's germline CDR1 is MNHEY and CDR2 SVGEGT. With V trimmed by 2 bases and J by 6 bases, 6 bases remained unmatched. The CDR3 protein is CASSYGAGGGQPQHF. The DNA read from the CDR3 is TGTGCCAGCAGTTACGGGGCAGGGGGCGGTCAGCCC.